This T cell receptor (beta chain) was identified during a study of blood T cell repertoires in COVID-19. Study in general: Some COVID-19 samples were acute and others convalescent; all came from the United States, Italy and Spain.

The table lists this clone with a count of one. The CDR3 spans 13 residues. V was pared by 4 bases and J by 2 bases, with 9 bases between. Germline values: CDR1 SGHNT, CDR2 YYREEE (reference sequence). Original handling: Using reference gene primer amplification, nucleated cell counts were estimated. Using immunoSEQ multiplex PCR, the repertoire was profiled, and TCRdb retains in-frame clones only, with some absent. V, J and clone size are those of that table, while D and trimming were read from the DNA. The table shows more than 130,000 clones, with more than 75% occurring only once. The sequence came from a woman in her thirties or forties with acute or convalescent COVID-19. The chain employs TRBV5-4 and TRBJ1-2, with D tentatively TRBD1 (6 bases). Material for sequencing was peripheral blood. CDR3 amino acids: CASSRGQNYGYTF. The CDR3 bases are TGTGCCAGCAGCCGTGGACAGAACTATGGCTACACCTTC.